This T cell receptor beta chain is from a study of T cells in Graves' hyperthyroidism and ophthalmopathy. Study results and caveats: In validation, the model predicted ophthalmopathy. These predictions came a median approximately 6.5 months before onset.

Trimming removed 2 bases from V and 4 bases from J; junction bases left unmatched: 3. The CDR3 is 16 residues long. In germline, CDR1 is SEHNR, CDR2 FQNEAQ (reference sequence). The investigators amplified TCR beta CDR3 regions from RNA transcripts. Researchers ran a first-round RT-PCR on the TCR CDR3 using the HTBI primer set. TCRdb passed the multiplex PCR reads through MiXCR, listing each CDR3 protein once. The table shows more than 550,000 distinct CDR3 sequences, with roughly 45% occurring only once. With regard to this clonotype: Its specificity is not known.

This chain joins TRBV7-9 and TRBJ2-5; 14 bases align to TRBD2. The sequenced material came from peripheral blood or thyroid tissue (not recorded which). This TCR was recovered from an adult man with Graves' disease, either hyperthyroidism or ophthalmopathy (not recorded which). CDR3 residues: CASSLSGTSGGETQYF. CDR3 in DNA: TGTGCCAGCAGCTTAAGCGGGACTAGCGGGGGAGAGACCCAGTACTTC.